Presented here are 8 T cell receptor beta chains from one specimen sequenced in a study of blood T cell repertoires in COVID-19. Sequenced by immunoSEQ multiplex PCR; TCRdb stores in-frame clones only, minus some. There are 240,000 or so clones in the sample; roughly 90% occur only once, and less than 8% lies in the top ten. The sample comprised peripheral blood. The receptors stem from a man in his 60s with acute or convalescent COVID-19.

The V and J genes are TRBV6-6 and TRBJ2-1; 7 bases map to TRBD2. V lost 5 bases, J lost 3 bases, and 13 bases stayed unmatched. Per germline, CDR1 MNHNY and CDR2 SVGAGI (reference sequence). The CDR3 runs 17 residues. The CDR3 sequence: CASSLFGLAEIYNEQFF. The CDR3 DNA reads TGTGCCAGCAGTCTCTTCGGGCTAGCGGAAATCTACAATGAGCAGTTCTTC.

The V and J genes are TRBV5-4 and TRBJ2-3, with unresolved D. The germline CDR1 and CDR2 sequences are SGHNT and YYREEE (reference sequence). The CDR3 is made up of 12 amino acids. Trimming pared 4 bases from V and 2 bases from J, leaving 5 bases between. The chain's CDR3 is CASSVSTDTQYF. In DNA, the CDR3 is TGTGCCAGCAGCGTATCCACAGATACGCAGTATTTT.

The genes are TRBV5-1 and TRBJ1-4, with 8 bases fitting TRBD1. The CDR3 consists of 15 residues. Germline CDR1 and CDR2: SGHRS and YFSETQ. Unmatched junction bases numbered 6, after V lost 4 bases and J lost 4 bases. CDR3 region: CASSLSTGDNEKLFF. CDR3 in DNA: TGCGCCAGCAGCCTGTCGACAGGGGATAATGAAAAACTGTTTTTT.

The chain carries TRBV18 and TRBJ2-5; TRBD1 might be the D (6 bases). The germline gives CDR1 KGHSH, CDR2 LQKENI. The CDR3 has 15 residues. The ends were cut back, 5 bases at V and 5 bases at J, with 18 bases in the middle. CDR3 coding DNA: TGTGCCAGCTCATCGAGGGGGATATCGGGGGAGACCCAGTACTTC. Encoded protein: CASSSRGISGETQYF.

The DNA for the CDR3 is TGTGCCAGCAGCCAGGCATGGCCGGGACTCAGCTACGATACGCAGTATTTT. This encodes CASSQAWPGLSYDTQYF. The chain carries TRBV11-2 and TRBJ2-3; possibly TRBD2 for D (6 bases). This CDR3 contains 17 residues. Germline V gene lookup returns CDR1 SGHAT and CDR2 FQNNGV. V was pared by 5 bases and J by 6 bases, with 24 bases between.

The CDR3 DNA reads TGTGCCAGCAGTGAATTGGGGAGGGGGCAAGAGACCCAGTACTTC. Amino acids: CASSELGRGQETQYF. The chain links TRBV25-1 to TRBJ2-5, with D maybe TRBD2 (7 bases). The CDR3 extends over 15 amino acids. V lost 1 base and J 2 bases, leaving 11 bases between the germline ends. Germline lookup yields CDR1 MGHDK and CDR2 SYGVNS.

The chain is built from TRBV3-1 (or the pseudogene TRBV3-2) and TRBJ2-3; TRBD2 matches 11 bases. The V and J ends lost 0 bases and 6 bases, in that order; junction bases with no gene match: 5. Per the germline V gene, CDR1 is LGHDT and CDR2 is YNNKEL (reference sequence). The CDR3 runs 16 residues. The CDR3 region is CASSQDPTSGVDTQYF. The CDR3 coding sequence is TGTGCCAGCAGCCAAGATCCGACTAGCGGGGTGGATACGCAGTATTTT.

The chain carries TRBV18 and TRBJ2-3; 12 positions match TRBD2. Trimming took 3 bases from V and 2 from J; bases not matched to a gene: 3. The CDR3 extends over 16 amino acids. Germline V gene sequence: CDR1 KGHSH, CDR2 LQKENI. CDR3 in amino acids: CASSPRTSGNTDTQYF. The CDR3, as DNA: TGTGCCAGCTCACCTAGGACTAGCGGGAACACAGATACGCAGTATTTT.